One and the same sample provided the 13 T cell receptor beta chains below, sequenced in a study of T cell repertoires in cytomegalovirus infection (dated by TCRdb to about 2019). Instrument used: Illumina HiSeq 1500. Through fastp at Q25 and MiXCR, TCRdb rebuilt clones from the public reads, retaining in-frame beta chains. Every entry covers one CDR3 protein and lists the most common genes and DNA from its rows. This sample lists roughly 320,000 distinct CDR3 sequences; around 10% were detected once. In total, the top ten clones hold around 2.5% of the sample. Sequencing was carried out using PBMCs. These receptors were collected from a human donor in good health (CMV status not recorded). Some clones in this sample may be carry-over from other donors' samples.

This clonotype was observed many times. The CDR3 loop is CASSQASGEDTQYF. The CDR3 DNA is TGCGCCAGCAGCCAAGCTTCAGGGGAAGATACGCAGTATTTT. The chain couples TRBV4-1 to TRBJ2-3; TRBD1 is a possible D gene (6 bases). Trimming removed 1 base from V and 5 bases from J, with 10 bases in between. From germline, CDR1 is MGHRA and CDR2 YSYEKL. This CDR3 has 14 residues.

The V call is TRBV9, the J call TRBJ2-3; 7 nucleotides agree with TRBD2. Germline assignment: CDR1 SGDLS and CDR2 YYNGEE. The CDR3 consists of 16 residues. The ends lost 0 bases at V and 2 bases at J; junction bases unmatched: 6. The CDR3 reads CASSVDPAGNTDTQYF. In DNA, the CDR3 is TGTGCCAGCAGCGTAGACCCAGCGGGGAACACAGATACGCAGTATTTT.

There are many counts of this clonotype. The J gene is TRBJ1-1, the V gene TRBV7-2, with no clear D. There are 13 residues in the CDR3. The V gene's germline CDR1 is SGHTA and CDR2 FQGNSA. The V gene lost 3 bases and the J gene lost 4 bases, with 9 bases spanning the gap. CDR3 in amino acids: CASSFKESTEAFF. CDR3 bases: TGTGCCAGCAGCTTTAAGGAGAGCACTGAAGCTTTCTTT.

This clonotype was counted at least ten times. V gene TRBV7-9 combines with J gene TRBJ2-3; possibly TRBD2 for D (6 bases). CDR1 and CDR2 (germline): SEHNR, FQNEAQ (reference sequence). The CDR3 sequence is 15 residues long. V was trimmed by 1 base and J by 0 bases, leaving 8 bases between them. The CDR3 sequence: CASSLVAGSTDTQYF. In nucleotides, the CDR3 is TGTGCCAGCAGCTTAGTGGCGGGGAGCACAGATACGCAGTATTTT.

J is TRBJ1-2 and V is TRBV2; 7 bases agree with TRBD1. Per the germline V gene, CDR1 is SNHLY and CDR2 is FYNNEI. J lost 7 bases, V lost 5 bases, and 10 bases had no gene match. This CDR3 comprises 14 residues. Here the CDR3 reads CASSQDRLRSGYTF. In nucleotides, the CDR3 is TGTGCCAGCAGTCAGGACAGGCTGAGGAGTGGCTACACCTTC.

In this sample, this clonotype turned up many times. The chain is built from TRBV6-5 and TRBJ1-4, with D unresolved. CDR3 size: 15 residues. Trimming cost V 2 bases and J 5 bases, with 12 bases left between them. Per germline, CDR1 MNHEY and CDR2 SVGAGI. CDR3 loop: CASSYSGRSNEKLFF. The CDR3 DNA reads TGTGCCAGCAGTTACAGCGGACGGAGCAATGAAAAACTGTTTTTT.

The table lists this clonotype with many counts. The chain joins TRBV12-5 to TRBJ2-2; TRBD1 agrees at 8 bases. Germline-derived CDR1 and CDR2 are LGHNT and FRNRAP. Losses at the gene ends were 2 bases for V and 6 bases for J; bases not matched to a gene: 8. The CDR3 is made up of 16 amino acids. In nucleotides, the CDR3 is TGTGCTAGTGGTTTGTTCCGGACAGGGCCTCCCGGGGAGCTGTTTTTT. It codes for CASGLFRTGPPGELFF.

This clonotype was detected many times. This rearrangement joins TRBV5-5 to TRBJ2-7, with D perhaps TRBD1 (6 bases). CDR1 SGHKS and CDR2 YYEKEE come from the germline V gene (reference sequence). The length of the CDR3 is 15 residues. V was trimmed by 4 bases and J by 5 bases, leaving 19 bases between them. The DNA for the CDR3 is TGTGCCAGCAGCCTTCCTTCTCTTGGGGGCAACGAGCAGTACGTC. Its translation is CASSLPSLGGNEQYV.

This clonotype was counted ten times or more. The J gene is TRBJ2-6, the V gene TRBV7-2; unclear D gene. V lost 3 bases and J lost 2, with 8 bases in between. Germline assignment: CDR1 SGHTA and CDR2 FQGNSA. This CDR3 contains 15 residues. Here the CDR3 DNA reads TGTGCCAGCAGCTTTGGAGACGCTGGGGCCAACGTCCTGACTTTC. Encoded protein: CASSFGDAGANVLTF. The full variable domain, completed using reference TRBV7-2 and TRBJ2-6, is GAGVSQSPSNKVTEKGKDVELRCDPISGHTALYWYRQSLGQGLEFLIYFQGNSAPDKSGLPSDRFSAERTGGSVSTLTIQRTQQEDSAVYLCASSFGDAGANVLTFGAGSRLTVL.

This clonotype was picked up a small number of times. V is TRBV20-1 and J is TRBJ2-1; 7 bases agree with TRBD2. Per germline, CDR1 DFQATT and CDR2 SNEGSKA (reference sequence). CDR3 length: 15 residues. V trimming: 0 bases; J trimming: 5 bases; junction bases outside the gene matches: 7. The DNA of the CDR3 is TGCAGTGCTAGAGATTTACTAGCGAGTAACAATGAGCAGTTCTTC. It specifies CSARDLLASNNEQFF.

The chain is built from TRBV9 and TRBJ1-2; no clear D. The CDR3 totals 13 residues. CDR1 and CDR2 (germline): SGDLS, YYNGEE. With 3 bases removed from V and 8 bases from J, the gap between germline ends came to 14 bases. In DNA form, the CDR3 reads TGTGCCAGCAGCGCTACACGGGAATGGGGCTACACCTTC. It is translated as CASSATREWGYTF.

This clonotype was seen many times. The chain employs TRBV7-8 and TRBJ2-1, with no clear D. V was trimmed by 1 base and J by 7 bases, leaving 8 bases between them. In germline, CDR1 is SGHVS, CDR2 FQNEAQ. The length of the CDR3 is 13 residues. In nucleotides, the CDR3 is TGTGCCAGCAGCTTAGTCACATTAAATGAGCAGTTCTTC. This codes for CASSLVTLNEQFF.

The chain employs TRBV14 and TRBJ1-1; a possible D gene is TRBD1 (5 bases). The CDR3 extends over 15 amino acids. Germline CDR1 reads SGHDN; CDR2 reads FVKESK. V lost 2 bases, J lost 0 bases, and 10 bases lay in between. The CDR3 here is CASSQRTSLNTEAFF. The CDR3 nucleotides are TGTGCCAGCAGCCAACGGACATCCTTGAACACTGAAGCTTTCTTT.